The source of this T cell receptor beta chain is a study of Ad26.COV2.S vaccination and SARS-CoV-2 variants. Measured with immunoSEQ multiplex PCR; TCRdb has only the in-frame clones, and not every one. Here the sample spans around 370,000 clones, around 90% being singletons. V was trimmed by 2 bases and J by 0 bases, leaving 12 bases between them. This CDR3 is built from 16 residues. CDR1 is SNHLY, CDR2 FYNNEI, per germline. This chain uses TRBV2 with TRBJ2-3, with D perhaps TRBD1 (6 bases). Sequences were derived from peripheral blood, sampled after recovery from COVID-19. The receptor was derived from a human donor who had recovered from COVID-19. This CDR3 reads CASSEWDTTSTDTQYF. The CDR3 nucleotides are TGTGCCAGCAGTGAATGGGACACGACTAGCACAGATACGCAGTATTTT.